This T cell receptor (beta chain) was documented in a study of T cell responses to AZD1222 COVID-19 vaccine. Clones were sequenced by immunoSEQ multiplex PCR, and TCRdb holds only the in-frame ones, with some missing. The sample lists approximately 130,000 clones, approximately 94% occurring once. Regarding the study as a whole: The breadth and depth of Spike-specific TCRs increased once two AZD1222 doses had been given. At baseline, just 6 or 7 AZD1222 recipients tested seropositive. Regions left unmutated in variants are reportedly the target of nearly half of spike-specific TCRs.

As regards this clone: Its specificity is unknown.

This receptor was taken from an adult in good health. The sequencing here drew on peripheral blood, taken on day 0 of AZD1222 vaccination.

The CDR3 nucleotides are TGTGCCAGTAGTAAACCGGGACAGGGGGTTATCACCGGGGAGCTGTTTTTT. It specifies CASSKPGQGVITGELFF. This chain connects TRBV19 to TRBJ2-2; TRBD1 matches 11 bases. The CDR3 has 17 amino acids. Trimming at V came to 4 bases and at J to 4 bases, leaving 8 bases not matched to a gene. The germline gives CDR1 LNHDA, CDR2 SQIVND (reference sequence).